The 8 T cell receptor beta chains below all came from one sample that was sequenced in a study of cytomegalovirus exposure and HLA in healthy donors. PCR was performed using 60 Vbeta and 13 Jbeta primers. Assay: immunoSEQ multiplex PCR; the TCRdb copy retains only in-frame clones and omits some. The data show about 140,000 clones, with around 73% seen just once and about 3.2% held by the top ten. Source material: PBMCs. The receptor source for this set is a female donor in good health and CMV-seronegative.

The chain joins TRBV4-3 to TRBJ2-5, with D perhaps TRBD2 (5 bases). Trimming took off 0 bases at V and 5 bases at J, with 10 bases between the two ends. The CDR3 has 14 residues. CDR1 is LGHNA and CDR2 is YSLEER in the germline V gene. CDR3 in DNA: TGCGCCAGCAGCCAAGAAGCGGACGACGAGACCCAGTACTTC. Translating it yields CASSQEADDETQYF.

The chain has TRBV4-3 and TRBJ2-1; D might be TRBD2 (5 bases). V was clipped by 4 bases and J by 6 bases, with 19 bases between them. Germline V gene data show CDR1 as LGHNA and CDR2 as YSLEER. The CDR3 totals 16 residues. CDR3: CASSPMRGLGINEQFF. The CDR3 DNA is TGCGCCAGCAGCCCTATGCGAGGGCTGGGCATCAATGAGCAGTTCTTC.

With respect to this clone: The same CDR3 also results from other DNA sequences found in this sample. This CDR3 reads CASSTGRLAGALGLFF. The DNA of the CDR3 is TGTGCCAGCAGCACCGGGAGGCTAGCGGGAGCCCTGGGGCTGTTTTTT. The chain uses TRBV9 and TRBJ2-2; 10 bases align to TRBD2. The CDR3 sequence is 16 residues long. V shed 4 bases and J 13 bases; nucleotides not matched to a gene: 16. CDR1 and CDR2 (germline): SGDLS, YYNGEE.

The CDR3 DNA reads as TGTGCCAGCAGCCTCAGTTTGGGCCTTTACAATGAGCAGTTCTTC. Protein sequence: CASSLSLGLYNEQFF. This chain links TRBV9 with TRBJ2-1; D gene unclear. CDR3 length: 15 residues. The V and J ends lost 4 bases and 4 bases respectively, with 15 bases between them. In germline, CDR1 is SGDLS, CDR2 YYNGEE.

The V call is TRBV28, the J call TRBJ1-5, with D hard to call. Germline CDR1 MDHEN, CDR2 SYDVKM. This CDR3 is 16 amino acids long. V was shortened by 1 base and J by 5 bases, with 15 bases between the two germline ends. The CDR3 DNA is TGTGCCAGCAGTTTATTACGGGCCGGGAGACATCAGCCCCAGCATTTT. Residues: CASSLLRAGRHQPQHF.

This chain links TRBV7-8 with TRBJ2-3; 11 bases match TRBD2. V trimming: 2 bases; J trimming: 4 bases; junction bases outside the gene matches: 8. In germline, CDR1 is SGHVS, CDR2 FQNEAQ. This CDR3 is 17 amino acids long. The CDR3 bases are TGTGCCAGCAGCTTAACAGCTAGCGGGAGGAGGGCAGATACGCAGTATTTT. Its translation: CASSLTASGRRADTQYF.

V gene TRBV2 combines with J gene TRBJ2-7; 10 nucleotides align to TRBD2. The CDR3 is 16 amino acids. Germline CDR1 is SNHLY and CDR2 is FYNNEI. V lost 2 bases, J lost 5 bases, and 9 bases stayed unmatched. The CDR3 DNA reads TGTGCCAGCAGTGAACAAGCGGGAGGGCCAAGGAACGAGCAGTACTTC. Translated, it gives CASSEQAGGPRNEQYF. The full variable domain, completed using reference TRBV2 and TRBJ2-7, is EPEVTQTPSHQVTQMGQEVILRCVPISNHLYFYWYRQILGQKVEFLVSFYNNEISEKSEIFDDQFSVERPDGSNFTLKIRSTKLEDSAMYFCASSEQAGGPRNEQYFGPGTRLTVT.

The V gene is TRBV6-1, the J gene TRBJ2-5; tentatively, D is TRBD2 (6 bases). The CDR3 contains 14 residues. Germline V CDR1 and CDR2: MNHNS, SASEGT. The ends were cut back, 4 bases at V and 3 bases at J, with 12 bases in the middle. CDR3 protein: CASSGLGGKETQYF. The DNA for the CDR3 is TGTGCCAGCAGTGGTTTGGGGGGTAAAGAGACCCAGTACTTC.